This T cell receptor beta chain was profiled in a study of shared clonotypes between healthy human individuals. Study at large: Samples came from two female and three male donors aged 18 to 49.

This clone was found a few times. Its antigen is not known. This CDR3 contains 15 residues. V dropped 1 base and J dropped 6; count of bases not matched to a gene: 9. Germline assignment: CDR1 GTSNPN and CDR2 SVGIG (reference sequence). TCRdb's copy holds only in-frame clones and misses some; the assay was immunoSEQ multiplex PCR. The sample lists roughly 2.5 million clones, 90% to 95% seen once, with roughly 0.14% in the top ten. Study-level results: Sequencing depth was expected to influence donor clonotype sharing. When naive CD4 clonotypes were compared across a few donors, 4% to 6.5% were shared.

The V call is TRBV30, the J call TRBJ2-7; 10 bases line up with TRBD1. The receptor was derived from a man aged 18 to 29 in good health. The specimen sequenced was naive CD4+ T cells sorted from blood. The subset was: CD45RA+ positively selected. This CDR3 is CAWSGTGTGETEQYF. The CDR3 DNA is TGTGCCTGGAGTGGAACCGGGACAGGGGAAACCGAGCAGTACTTC.